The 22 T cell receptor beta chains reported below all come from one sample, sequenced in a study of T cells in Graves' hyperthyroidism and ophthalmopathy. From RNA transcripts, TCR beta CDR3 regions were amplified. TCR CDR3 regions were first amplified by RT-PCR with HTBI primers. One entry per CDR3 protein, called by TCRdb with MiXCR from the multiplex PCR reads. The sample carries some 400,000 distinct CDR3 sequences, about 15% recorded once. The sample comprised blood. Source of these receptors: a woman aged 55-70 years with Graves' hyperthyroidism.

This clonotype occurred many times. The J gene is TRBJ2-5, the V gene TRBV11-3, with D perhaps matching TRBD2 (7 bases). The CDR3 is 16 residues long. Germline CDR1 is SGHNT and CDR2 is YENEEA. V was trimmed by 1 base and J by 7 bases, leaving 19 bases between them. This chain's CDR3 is CASSLVAGAIQATQYF. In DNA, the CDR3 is TGTGCCAGCAGCTTAGTGGCGGGGGCCATCCAGGCGACCCAGTACTTC.

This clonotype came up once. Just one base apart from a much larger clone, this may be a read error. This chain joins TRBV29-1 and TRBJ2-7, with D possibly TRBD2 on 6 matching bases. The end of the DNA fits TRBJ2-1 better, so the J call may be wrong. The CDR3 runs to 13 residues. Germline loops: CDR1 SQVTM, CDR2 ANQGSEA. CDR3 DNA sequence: TGCAGCGTTGAAGGGAGGGACTCCTACGAGCAGTTCTTC. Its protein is CSVEGRDSYEQFF.

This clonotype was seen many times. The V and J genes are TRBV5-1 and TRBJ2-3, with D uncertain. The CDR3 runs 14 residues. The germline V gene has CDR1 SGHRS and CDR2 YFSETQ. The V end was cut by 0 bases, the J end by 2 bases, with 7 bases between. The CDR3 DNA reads TGCGCCAGCAGCTTGGCTTCCTACACAGATACGCAGTATTTT. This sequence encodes CASSLASYTDTQYF.

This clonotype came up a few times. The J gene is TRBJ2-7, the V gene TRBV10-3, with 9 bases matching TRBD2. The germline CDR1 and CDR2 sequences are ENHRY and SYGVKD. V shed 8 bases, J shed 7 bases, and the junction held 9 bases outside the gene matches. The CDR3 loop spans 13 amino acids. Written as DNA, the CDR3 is TGTGCCATCCTCCCAGCGGGAGGAGGGGAGCAGTACTTC. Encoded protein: CAILPAGGGEQYF.

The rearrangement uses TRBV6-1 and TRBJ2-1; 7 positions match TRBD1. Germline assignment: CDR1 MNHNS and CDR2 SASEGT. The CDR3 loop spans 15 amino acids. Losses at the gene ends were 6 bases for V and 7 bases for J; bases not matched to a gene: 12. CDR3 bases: TGTGCCAGCAGCCACGGAGAGACAGGGCGGAATGAGCAGTTCTTC. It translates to CASSHGETGRNEQFF.

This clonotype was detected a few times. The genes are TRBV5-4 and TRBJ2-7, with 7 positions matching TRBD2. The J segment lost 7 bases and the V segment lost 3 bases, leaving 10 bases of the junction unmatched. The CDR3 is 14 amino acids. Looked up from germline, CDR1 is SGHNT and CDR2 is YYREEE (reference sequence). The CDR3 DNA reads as TGTGCCAGCAGCTCCGGGGGGTACCCTCGGGAGCAGTACTTC. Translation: CASSSGGYPREQYF.

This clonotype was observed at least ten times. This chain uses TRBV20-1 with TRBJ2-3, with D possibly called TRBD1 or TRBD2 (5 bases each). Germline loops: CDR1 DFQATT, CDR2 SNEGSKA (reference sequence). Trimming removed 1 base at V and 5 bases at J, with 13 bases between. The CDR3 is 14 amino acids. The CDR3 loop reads CSARVGGAGDTQYF. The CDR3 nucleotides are TGCAGTGCTAGAGTTGGGGGAGCTGGAGATACGCAGTATTTT.

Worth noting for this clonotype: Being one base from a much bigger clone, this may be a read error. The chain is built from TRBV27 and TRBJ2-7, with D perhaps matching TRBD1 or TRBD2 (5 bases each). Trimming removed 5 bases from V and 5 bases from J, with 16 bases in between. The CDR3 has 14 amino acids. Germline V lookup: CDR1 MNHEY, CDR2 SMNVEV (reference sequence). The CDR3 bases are TGTGCCAGCAGTCCCCGGGACGCATCCCACGAGCAGTACTTC. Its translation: CASSPRDASHEQYF.

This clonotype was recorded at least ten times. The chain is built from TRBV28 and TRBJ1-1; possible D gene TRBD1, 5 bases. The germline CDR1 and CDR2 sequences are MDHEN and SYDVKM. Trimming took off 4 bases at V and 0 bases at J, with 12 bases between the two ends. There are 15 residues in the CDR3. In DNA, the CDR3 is TGTGCCAGCAGTTCCCCGACAGCCATGAACACTGAAGCTTTCTTT. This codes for CASSSPTAMNTEAFF.

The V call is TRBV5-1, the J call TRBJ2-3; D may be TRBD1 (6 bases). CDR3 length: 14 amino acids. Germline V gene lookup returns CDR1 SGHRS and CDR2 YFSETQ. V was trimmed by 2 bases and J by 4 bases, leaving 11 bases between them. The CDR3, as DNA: TGCGCCAGCAGCTTCACAGGGCTCGCAGATACGCAGTATTTT. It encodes CASSFTGLADTQYF. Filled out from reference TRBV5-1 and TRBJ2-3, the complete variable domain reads KAGVTQTPRYLIKTRGQQVTLSCSPISGHRSVSWYQQTPGQGLQFLFEYFSETQRNKGNFPGRFSGRQFSNSRSEMNVSTLELGDSALYLCASSFTGLADTQYFGPGTRLTVL.

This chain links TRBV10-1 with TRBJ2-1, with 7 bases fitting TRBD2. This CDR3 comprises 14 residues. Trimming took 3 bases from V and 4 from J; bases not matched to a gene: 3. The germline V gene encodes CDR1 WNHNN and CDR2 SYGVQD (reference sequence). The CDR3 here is CASSEVRGYNEQFF. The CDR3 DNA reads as TGCGCCAGCAGTGAAGTGCGGGGGTACAATGAGCAGTTCTTC.

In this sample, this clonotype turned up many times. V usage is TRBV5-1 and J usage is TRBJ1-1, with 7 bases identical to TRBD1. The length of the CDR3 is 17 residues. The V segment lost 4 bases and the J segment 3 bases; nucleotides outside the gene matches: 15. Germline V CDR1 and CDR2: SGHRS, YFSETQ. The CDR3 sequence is CASSQMGQSVLHTEAFF. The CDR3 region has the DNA TGCGCCAGCAGCCAAATGGGACAGTCTGTTTTGCACACTGAAGCTTTCTTT. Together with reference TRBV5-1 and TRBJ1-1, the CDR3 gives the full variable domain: KAGVTQTPRYLIKTRGQQVTLSCSPISGHRSVSWYQQTPGQGLQFLFEYFSETQRNKGNFPGRFSGRQFSNSRSEMNVSTLELGDSALYLCASSQMGQSVLHTEAFFGQGTRLTVV.

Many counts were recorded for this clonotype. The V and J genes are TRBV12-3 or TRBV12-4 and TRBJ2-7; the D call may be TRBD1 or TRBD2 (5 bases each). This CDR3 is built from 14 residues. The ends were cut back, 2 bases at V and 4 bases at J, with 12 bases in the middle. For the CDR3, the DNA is TGTGCCAGCAGTTTATCCTCGGGGCAGTACGAGCAGTACTTC. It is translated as CASSLSSGQYEQYF.

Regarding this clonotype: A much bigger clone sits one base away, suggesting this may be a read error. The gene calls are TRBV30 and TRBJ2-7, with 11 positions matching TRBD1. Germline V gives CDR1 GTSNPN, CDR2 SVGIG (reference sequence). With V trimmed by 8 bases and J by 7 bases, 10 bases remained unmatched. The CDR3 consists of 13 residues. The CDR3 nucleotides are TGTGCCGGCGGACAGGGGGCGCCGGGAGAGCAGTACTTC. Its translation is CAGGQGAPGEQYF.

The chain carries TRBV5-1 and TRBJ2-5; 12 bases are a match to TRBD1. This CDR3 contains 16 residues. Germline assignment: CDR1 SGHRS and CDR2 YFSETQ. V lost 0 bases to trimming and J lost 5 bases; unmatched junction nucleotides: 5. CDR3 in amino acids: CASSLAGTGGVETQYF. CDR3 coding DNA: TGCGCCAGCAGCTTGGCCGGGACAGGGGGCGTGGAGACCCAGTACTTC.

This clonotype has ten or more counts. CDR3: CASSAIQVPEAFF. The CDR3 DNA reads as TGTGCCAGCAGCGCAATACAGGTTCCTGAAGCTTTCTTT. The chain uses TRBV11-2 and TRBJ1-1; perhaps TRBD1 as D (5 bases). Germline CDR1 and CDR2: SGHAT and FQNNGV. Deletions cut 5 bases from V and 6 bases from J, with 13 bases between. The CDR3 length is 13 residues.

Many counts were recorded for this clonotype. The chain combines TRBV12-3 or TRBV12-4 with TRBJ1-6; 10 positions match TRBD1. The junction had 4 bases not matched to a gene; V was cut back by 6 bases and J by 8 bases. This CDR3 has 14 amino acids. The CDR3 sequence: CASSAGQGYSPLHF. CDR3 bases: TGTGCCAGCAGCGCGGGACAGGGGTATTCACCCCTCCACTTT.

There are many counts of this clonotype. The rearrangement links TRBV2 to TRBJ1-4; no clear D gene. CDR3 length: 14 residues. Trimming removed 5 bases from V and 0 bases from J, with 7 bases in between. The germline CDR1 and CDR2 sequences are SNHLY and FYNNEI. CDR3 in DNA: TGTGCCAGCAGTACCGACACAACTAATGAAAAACTGTTTTTT. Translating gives CASSTDTTNEKLFF.

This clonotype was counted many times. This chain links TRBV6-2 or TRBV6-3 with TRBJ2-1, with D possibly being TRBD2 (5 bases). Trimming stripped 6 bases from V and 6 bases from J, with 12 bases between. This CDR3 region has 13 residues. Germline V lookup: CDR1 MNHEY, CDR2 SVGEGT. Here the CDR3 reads CASRGALGNEQFF. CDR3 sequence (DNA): TGTGCCAGCAGGGGAGCTCTCGGCAATGAGCAGTTCTTC.

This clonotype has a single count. CDR3 in DNA: TGTGCCAGCAGCTTGTCCCTAGCGGGAGCCACCGGGGAGCTGTTTTTT. It encodes CASSLSLAGATGELFF. The rearrangement uses TRBV5-8 and TRBJ2-2, with 10 bases lining up with TRBD2. Trimming removed 1 base from V and 4 bases from J; junction bases left unmatched: 4. The CDR3 totals 16 residues. Germline-derived CDR1 and CDR2 are SGHTS and YDEGEE.

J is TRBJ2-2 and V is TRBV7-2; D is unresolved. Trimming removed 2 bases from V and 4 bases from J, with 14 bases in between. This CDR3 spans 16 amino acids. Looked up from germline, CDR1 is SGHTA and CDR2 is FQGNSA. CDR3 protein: CASSLSEGMVTGELFF. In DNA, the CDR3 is TGTGCCAGCAGCTTAAGCGAAGGGATGGTCACCGGGGAGCTGTTTTTT.

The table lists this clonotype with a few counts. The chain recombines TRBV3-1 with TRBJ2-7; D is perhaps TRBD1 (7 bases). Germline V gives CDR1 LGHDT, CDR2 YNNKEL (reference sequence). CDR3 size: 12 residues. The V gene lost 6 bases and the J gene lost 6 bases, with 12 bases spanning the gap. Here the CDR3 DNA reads TGTGCCAGCAGGCCGCAGGGGGGCGAGCAGTACTTC. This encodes CASRPQGGEQYF.